Listed below are T cell receptor beta chains from one sample, sequenced in a study of blood T cell repertoires in COVID-19. Measured with immunoSEQ multiplex PCR; TCRdb has only the in-frame clones, and not every one. The repertoire holds roughly 190,000 clones, 70% to 90% seen once, with approximately 23% in the top ten. Input material: PBMCs or T cells enriched from blood (not recorded which). These receptors all come from a woman in her forties in a cohort exposed to, infected with or recovered from COVID-19 (not recorded which). CDR3s leave out the opening cysteine and the closing phenylalanine or tryptophan.

j_call | cdr3_length | v_call | cdr3_aa
TRBJ1-1 | 12 | TRBV5-1 | ASSARVRATEAF
TRBJ2-7 | 10 | TRBV27 | ASSSTGDEQY
TRBJ2-7 | 12 | TRBV6-1 | ASSESQGGYEQY
TRBJ1-5 | 12 | TRBV10-2 | ASRETGATQPQH
TRBJ1-1 | 14 | TRBV7-8 | ASSTRAGSLNTEAF
TRBJ1-2 | 15 | TRBV2 | ASSEDGSRARNYGYT
TRBJ2-3 | 16 | TRBV5-4 | ASSRRTSGRGGTDTQY
TRBJ1-4 | 16 | TRBV6-6 | ASSPASVELSTNEKLF
TRBJ1-1 | 10 | TRBV7-9 | ASSLGAEQAF
TRBJ2-7 | 12 | TRBV19 | ASSTTGRPYEQY
TRBJ1-2 | 10 | TRBV20-1 | SASEGGYGYT
TRBJ2-7 | 10 | TRBV11-3 | ASRSAGREQY
TRBJ1-4 | 12 | TRBV9 | ASSVTGGDEKLF
TRBJ1-2 | 12 | TRBV5-1 | ASSLTTGNYGYT
TRBJ1-2 | 11 | TRBV30 | AFPGGLGYGYT
TRBJ2-5 | 11 | TRBV6-2/TRBV6-3 | ASSWAAEETQY
TRBJ1-4 | 13 | TRBV6-6 | ASSYSTGNNEKLF
TRBJ2-7 | 15 | TRBV4-1 | ASSQAPGSRGLDEQY
TRBJ2-5 | 14 | TRBV27 | ASSSPGQGSEETQY
TRBJ1-2 | 13 | TRBV15 | ATSRGAGERHSYT
TRBJ1-1 | 11 | TRBV29-1 | SVERGLDTEAF
TRBJ2-7 | 14 | TRBV11-2 | ASSLGSPPFKYEQY
TRBJ1-4 | 13 | TRBV10-1 | ASSEFAAENEKLF
TRBJ2-7 | 12 | TRBV7-8 | ASSPHEAGWEQY
TRBJ2-3 | 12 | TRBV18 | ASSPDSSTDTQY
TRBJ2-1 | 12 | TRBV5-4 | ASSTGLAQGEQF
TRBJ1-2 | 11 | TRBV5-1 | ASRPTGGYGYT
TRBJ2-5 | 13 | TRBV27 | ASSLVPQGQETQY
TRBJ2-1 | 12 | TRBV6-5 | ASSYKLGGNEQF
TRBJ1-4 | 11 | TRBV7-8 | ASSLGDREKLF
TRBJ1-6 | 11 | TRBV5-5 | ASSFGGNSPLH
TRBJ2-3 | 11 | TRBV28 | ASSSPYTDTQY
TRBJ2-7 | 12 | TRBV9 | ASSFQGAPNEQY
TRBJ1-2 | 11 | TRBV27 | ASSGGRNYGYT
TRBJ2-7 | 13 | TRBV4-1 | ASSQDDRSSYEQY
TRBJ2-3 | 10 | TRBV7-9 | ASRRLDGEQY
TRBJ1-1 | 11 | TRBV28 | ASSPRGGIEAF
TRBJ2-7 | 11 | TRBV2 | ASSEMRGYEQY
TRBJ2-7 | 9 | TRBV11-2 | ASSLTSEQY
TRBJ2-3 | 15 | TRBV19 | ASSKAHQREITDTQY
TRBJ2-3 | 15 | TRBV7-2 | ASSSPTAGGPGDTQY
TRBJ2-2 | 15 | TRBV6-1 | ASSEWDRSSNTGELF
TRBJ1-3 | 14 | TRBV5-4 | ASSGPGGATGNTIY
TRBJ1-1 | 12 | TRBV9 | ASSAQQGADEAF